This T cell receptor beta chain was sequenced in a study of a mutant IDH1 vaccine in newly diagnosed glioma. As for the study in general: Treated patients, averaging about 40 years, were about 60% male and about 40% female.

Method: immunoSEQ multiplex PCR; TCRdb's copy keeps in-frame clones and lacks some. The sample consists of about 36,000 clones, around 81% of them appearing once. Regarding this clone: What it binds is unknown.

Germline V lookup: CDR1 WSHSY, CDR2 SAAADI. V trimming: 2 bases; J trimming: 5 bases; junction bases outside the gene matches: 6. The CDR3 has 15 amino acids. Time point given: week 5, during vaccination. All doses held 300 ug of mutant IDH1 20-mer peptide, with topical imiquimod. The source material was PBMCs, sampled from a glioma patient whose treatment included an IDH1 peptide vaccine. The clonotype comes from a man aged 50 to 60 with glioma. V usage is TRBV10-2 and J usage is TRBJ2-5; 9 nucleotides line up with TRBD1. This chain's CDR3 is CASSETTGGGETQYF. The CDR3 DNA reads TGCGCCAGCAGTGAGACAACAGGGGGCGGCGAGACCCAGTACTTC.